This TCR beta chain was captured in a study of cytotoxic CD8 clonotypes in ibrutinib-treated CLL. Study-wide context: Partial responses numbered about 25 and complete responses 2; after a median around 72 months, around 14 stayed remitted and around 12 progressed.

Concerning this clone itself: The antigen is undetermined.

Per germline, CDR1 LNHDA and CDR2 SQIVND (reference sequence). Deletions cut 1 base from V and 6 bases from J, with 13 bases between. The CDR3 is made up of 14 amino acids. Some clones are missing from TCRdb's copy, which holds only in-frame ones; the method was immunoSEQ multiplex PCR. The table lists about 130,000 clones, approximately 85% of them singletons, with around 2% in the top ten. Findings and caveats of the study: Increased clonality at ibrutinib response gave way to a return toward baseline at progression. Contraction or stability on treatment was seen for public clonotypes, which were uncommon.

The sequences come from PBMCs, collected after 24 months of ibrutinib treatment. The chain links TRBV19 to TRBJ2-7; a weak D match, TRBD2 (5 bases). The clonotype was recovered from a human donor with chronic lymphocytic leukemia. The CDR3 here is CASSIGGEGSEQYF. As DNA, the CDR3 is TGTGCCAGTAGTATAGGGGGAGAGGGATCCGAGCAGTACTTC.